The 17 T cell receptor beta chains below all came from one sample that was sequenced in a study of CD8+CD57+ T cells in acquired aplastic anemia. Patients picked for sequencing had shown CD8+CD57+ cell expansion detected by flow cytometry. Profiling that covered TCR beta VDJ and CDR3 relied on genomic DNA as its template. TCRdb used MiXCR to reprocess the reads, holding one entry per CDR3 protein. Among about 180,000 distinct CDR3 sequences listed, approximately 48% were seen once. Sequencing input: sorted CD4+, CD8+, or CD8+CD57+ T cells (not recorded which) from PBMCs. Receptors originate from a human donor with aplastic anemia.

The chain joins TRBV24-1 to TRBJ2-5; D tentatively reads TRBD1 or TRBD2 (5 bases each). CDR3 length: 15 amino acids. The ends were cut back, 11 bases at V and 5 bases at J, with 23 bases in the middle. Looked up from germline, CDR1 is KGHDR and CDR2 is SFDVKD. In DNA, the CDR3 is TGTGCCAGCAGCCAAGGCGGTTTGGGACGGGAGACCCAGTACTTC. Translating gives CASSQGGLGRETQYF.

The chain is built from TRBV2 and TRBJ2-5, with 7 bases matching TRBD2. Germline CDR1 SNHLY, CDR2 FYNNEI. Trimming took 3 bases from V and 4 from J; bases not matched to a gene: 8. This CDR3 region has 15 residues. Here the CDR3 DNA reads TGTGCCAGCAGTGATTTCGGCGGGAGCGGAGAGACCCAGTACTTC. Its translation is CASSDFGGSGETQYF.

This clonotype was observed a handful of times. The chain is built from TRBV24-1 and TRBJ1-1, with D hard to call. The V gene lost 3 bases and the J gene lost 9 bases, with 10 bases spanning the gap. Germline loops: CDR1 KGHDR, CDR2 SFDVKD. The CDR3 is 12 amino acids. The DNA for the CDR3 is TGTGCCACCAGTGATGGACGTAATCAAGCTTTCTTT. This gives the protein CATSDGRNQAFF.

The chain employs TRBV2 and TRBJ1-6; TRBD1 might be the D (5 bases). The CDR3 is 14 amino acids. From germline, CDR1 is SNHLY and CDR2 FYNNEI. V was pared by 4 bases and J by 7 bases, with 11 bases between. The CDR3 here is CASSVVAGNSPLHF. The DNA for the CDR3 is TGTGCCAGCAGTGTCGTAGCAGGGAATTCACCCCTCCACTTT.

This chain uses TRBV19 with TRBJ1-5; D remains ambiguous. The V end was cut by 2 bases, the J end by 4 bases, with 12 bases between. Looked up from germline, CDR1 is LNHDA and CDR2 is SQIVND (reference sequence). This CDR3 has 15 residues. CDR3 region: CASSIIGRPNQPQHF. The CDR3 bases are TGTGCCAGTAGTATAATTGGCAGACCTAATCAGCCCCAGCATTTT.

The genes are TRBV6-4 and TRBJ2-1; D not resolved. V gave up 5 bases and J gave up 7 bases, with 6 bases separating them. Looked up from germline, CDR1 is MRHNA and CDR2 is SNTAGT. This CDR3 region has 11 residues. This chain's CDR3 is CASSRQNEQFF. In nucleotides, the CDR3 is TGTGCCAGCAGTAGACAAAATGAGCAGTTCTTC.

This clonotype has more than one count but fewer than ten. The chain combines TRBV10-3 with TRBJ2-3; the match to TRBD2 covers 8 bases. In germline, CDR1 is ENHRY, CDR2 SYGVKD. V gave up 0 bases and J gave up 1 base; unmatched junction bases: 9. The CDR3 totals 18 residues. Here the CDR3 DNA reads TGTGCCATCAGTGAGTCCCTAAGAAGCGGGGGAGGCACAGATACGCAGTATTTT. Residues: CAISESLRSGGGTDTQYF.

In this sample, this clonotype turned up a few times. V is TRBV11-2 and J is TRBJ2-3; TRBD2 matches at 11 bases. Germline-derived CDR1 and CDR2 are SGHAT and FQNNGV. The CDR3 totals 14 residues. With 5 bases clipped from V and 10 bases from J, the junction kept 8 bases outside the gene matches. The DNA for the CDR3 is TGTGCCAGCAGCAATAGCGGGGGGGCTGGGCCGCAGTATTTT. It translates to CASSNSGGAGPQYF.

This clonotype has ten or more counts. The chain is built from TRBV6-1 and TRBJ1-2, with D tentatively TRBD1 (5 bases). The ends were cut back, 3 bases at V and 0 bases at J, with 11 bases in the middle. This CDR3 contains 15 residues. Germline V gene sequence: CDR1 MNHNS, CDR2 SASEGT. CDR3: CASSDGGVANYGYTF. The CDR3, as DNA: TGTGCCAGCAGTGATGGAGGGGTTGCTAACTATGGCTACACCTTC.

This clonotype has a count of ten or more. V is TRBV7-8 and J is TRBJ1-3, with TRBD1 matching 7 bases. The ends lost 8 bases at V and 0 bases at J; junction bases unmatched: 4. The CDR3 sequence is 14 residues long. The germline CDR1 and CDR2 sequences are SGHVS and FQNEAQ. In DNA, the CDR3 is TGTGCCAGCGCATACAGGGGCTCTGGAAACACCATATATTTT. Translated: CASAYRGSGNTIYF.

There are a few counts of this clonotype. The chain is built from TRBV6-1 and TRBJ2-5, with TRBD2 matching over 10 bases. Looked up from germline, CDR1 is MNHNS and CDR2 is SASEGT. V lost 4 bases and J lost 2; bases outside the gene matches: 13. The CDR3 totals 18 residues. The CDR3 DNA follows: TGTGCCAGCAGTGGGAAAACTAGCGGGGTATTTCTACAAGAGACCCAGTACTTC. Protein sequence: CASSGKTSGVFLQETQYF.

The chain uses TRBV10-3 and TRBJ2-1; perhaps TRBD2 as D (6 bases). Trimming left V 4 bases short and J 4 bases short, with 8 bases between. Germline-derived CDR1 and CDR2 are ENHRY and SYGVKD. This CDR3 is 13 amino acids long. The CDR3 is CAISGTTYNEQFF. CDR3 in DNA: TGTGCCATCAGTGGGACTACTTACAATGAGCAGTTCTTC.

The V call is TRBV29-1, the J call TRBJ1-1, with 12 bases matching TRBD1. The germline CDR1 and CDR2 sequences are SQVTM and ANQGSEA. The V and J ends lost 6 bases and 5 bases, in that order; junction bases with no gene match: 10. CDR3 length: 15 amino acids. In nucleotides, the CDR3 is TGCAGCGTCGACCCGGGACAGGGGGCGAGGACTGAAGCTTTCTTT. Translation: CSVDPGQGARTEAFF.

This clonotype was found many times. This sequence joins TRBV5-6 and TRBJ2-1; D is possibly TRBD1 (6 bases). With 1 base removed from V and 7 bases from J, the gap between germline ends came to 18 bases. The CDR3 spans 16 residues. Germline loops: CDR1 SGHDT, CDR2 YYEEEE. The CDR3 nucleotides are TGTGCCAGCAGCTTGCGACCAGCAGGGGCCGGGAATGAGCAGTTCTTC. Amino acid sequence: CASSLRPAGAGNEQFF.

The chain uses TRBV3-1 and TRBJ1-4; 9 nucleotides match TRBD1. From germline, CDR1 is LGHDT and CDR2 YNNKEL (reference sequence). The CDR3 has 14 residues. V shed 0 bases, J shed 10 bases, and the junction held 3 bases outside the gene matches. The chain's CDR3 is CASSQDGTGRKLFF. The CDR3 nucleotides are TGTGCCAGCAGCCAAGACGGGACAGGGCGAAAACTGTTTTTT.

This chain joins TRBV15 and TRBJ2-1; D is perhaps TRBD2 (6 bases). The CDR3 has 18 residues. V was shortened by 0 bases and J by 1 base, with 16 bases between the two germline ends. CDR1 LNHNV and CDR2 YYDKDF come from the germline V gene (reference sequence). This CDR3 is CATSRDWSLRGSYNEQFF. CDR3 bases: TGTGCCACCAGCAGAGATTGGTCCTTGCGGGGTTCCTACAATGAGCAGTTCTTC. Variable domain in full (rest from reference TRBV15 and TRBJ2-1): DAMVIQNPRYQVTQFGKPVTLSCSQTLNHNVMYWYQQKSSQAPKLLFHYYDKDFNNEADTPDNFQSRRPNTSFCFLDIRSPGLGDTAMYLCATSRDWSLRGSYNEQFFGPGTRLTVL.

CDR3 sequence reads: CASSAGLGKNIQYF. As DNA, the CDR3 is TGTGCCAGCAGTGCCGGGCTAGGGAAAAACATTCAGTACTTC. This sequence joins TRBV25-1 and TRBJ2-4, with D unresolved. Germline assignment: CDR1 MGHDK and CDR2 SYGVNS. Trimming took off 4 bases at V and 4 bases at J, with 11 bases between the two ends. This CDR3 region has 14 residues.